This T cell receptor (beta chain) appears in the sequencing data of a study of T-cell memory formation after mild COVID-19. Germline values: CDR1 SGHRS, CDR2 YFSETQ. The CDR3 has 16 residues. V was pared by 4 bases and J by 1 base, with 10 bases of the junction left unmatched. This clonotype was observed a handful of times. TCRdb passed the 5' RACE reads through MiXCR, listing each CDR3 protein once. This repertoire shows 150,000 to 200,000 distinct CDR3 sequences, about 15% found once; its top ten account for around an eighth. The chain recombines TRBV5-1 with TRBJ2-5; 7 positions match TRBD2. The source material was PBMCs or a T cell subset sorted from them (not recorded which). The clonotype comes from an adult woman who had mild COVID-19 (a few samples of this study predate the infection). Cell type and time point are not known. CDR3 sequence (DNA): TGCGCCAGCAGCCCCCGCCGCGGGAGCCCCCAAGAGACCCAGTACTTC. It encodes CASSPRRGSPQETQYF.